The entry below gives a single T cell receptor (beta chain) sequence along with its context. Its target is unknown. No infections or other immune events were documented during collection. The data are from a study of identifying expanded T cells in peripheral blood. The study, taken as a whole, reports: Variance in clone template counts between approximately two-week samples significantly increased with total template count across all healthy donors. Over about two and four weeks, about 16.4 and 19 clones changed, versus approximately 1.2 between replicates.

The data were produced by immunoSEQ multiplex PCR, yet TCRdb's version contains in-frame clones alone and is incomplete. The profile shows about 100,000 clones, around 89% of them singletons. CDR3 size: 13 residues. Looked up from germline, CDR1 is SGDLS and CDR2 is YYNGEE. V was cut by 5 bases and J by 9 bases, with 15 bases left in between. The chain employs TRBV9 and TRBJ2-1; no firm D call. Sequencing was done on a sample of blood. This TCR was recovered from a person aged 18 to 75 in good health. CDR3 residues: CASSDPPRFEQFF. CDR3 DNA sequence: TGTGCCAGCAGTGACCCCCCAAGGTTTGAGCAGTTCTTC.